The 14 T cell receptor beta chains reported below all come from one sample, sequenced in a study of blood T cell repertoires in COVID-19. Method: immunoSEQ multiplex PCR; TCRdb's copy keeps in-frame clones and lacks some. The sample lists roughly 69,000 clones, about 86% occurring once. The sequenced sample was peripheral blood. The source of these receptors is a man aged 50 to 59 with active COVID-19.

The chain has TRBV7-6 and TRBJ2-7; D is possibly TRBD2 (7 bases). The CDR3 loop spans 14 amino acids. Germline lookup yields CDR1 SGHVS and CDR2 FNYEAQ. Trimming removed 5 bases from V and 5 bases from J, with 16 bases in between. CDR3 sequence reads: CASSNRRGLHEQYF. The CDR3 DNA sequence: TGTGCCAGCAGCAACCGGCGGGGGCTGCACGAGCAGTACTTC. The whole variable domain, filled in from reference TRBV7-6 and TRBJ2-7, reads GAGVSQSPRYKVTKRGQDVALRCDPISGHVSLYWYRQALGQGPEFLTYFNYEAQQDKSGLPNDRFSAERPEGSISTLTIQRTEQRDSAMYRCASSNRRGLHEQYFGPGTRLTVT.

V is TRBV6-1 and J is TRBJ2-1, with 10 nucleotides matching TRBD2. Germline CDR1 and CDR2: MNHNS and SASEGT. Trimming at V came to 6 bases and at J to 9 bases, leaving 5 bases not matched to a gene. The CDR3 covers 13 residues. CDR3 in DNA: TGTGCCAGCAGGCTAGCGGGGGTGGGTGAGCAGTTCTTC. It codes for CASRLAGVGEQFF.

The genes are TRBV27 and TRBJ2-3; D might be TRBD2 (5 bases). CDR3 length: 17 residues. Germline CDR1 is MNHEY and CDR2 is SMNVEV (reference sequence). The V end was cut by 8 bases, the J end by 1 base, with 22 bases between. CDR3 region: CASAPEVRFLGTDTQYF. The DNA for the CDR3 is TGTGCCAGCGCCCCGGAGGTGAGGTTTCTGGGCACAGATACGCAGTATTTT.

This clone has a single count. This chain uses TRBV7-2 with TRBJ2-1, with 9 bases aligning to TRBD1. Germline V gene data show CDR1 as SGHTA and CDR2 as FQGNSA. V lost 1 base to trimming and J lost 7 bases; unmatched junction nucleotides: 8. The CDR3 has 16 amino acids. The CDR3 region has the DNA TGTGCCAGCAGCTTAGGTGGGACAGGGTTAGCGAATGAGCAGTTCTTC. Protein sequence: CASSLGGTGLANEQFF.

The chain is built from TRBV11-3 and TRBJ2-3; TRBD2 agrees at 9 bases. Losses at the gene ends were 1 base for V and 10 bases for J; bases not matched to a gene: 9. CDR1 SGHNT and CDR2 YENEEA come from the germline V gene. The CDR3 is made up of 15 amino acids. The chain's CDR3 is CASSLVGGGVVAQYF. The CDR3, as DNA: TGTGCCAGCAGCTTAGTCGGCGGGGGGGTGGTCGCGCAGTATTTT.

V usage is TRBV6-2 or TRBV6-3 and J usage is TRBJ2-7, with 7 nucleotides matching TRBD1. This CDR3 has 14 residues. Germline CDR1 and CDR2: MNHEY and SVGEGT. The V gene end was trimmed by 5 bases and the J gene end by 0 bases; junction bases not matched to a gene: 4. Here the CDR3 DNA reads TGTGCCAGCAGTGAGACAGGGTTCTCCTACGAGCAGTACTTC. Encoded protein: CASSETGFSYEQYF.

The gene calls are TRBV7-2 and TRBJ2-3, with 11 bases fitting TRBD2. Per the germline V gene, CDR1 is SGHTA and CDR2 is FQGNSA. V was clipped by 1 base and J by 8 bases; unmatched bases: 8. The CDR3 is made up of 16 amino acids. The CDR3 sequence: CASSLVAVAGGGTQYF. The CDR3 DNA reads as TGTGCCAGCAGCTTAGTGGCGGTAGCGGGGGGGGGTACGCAGTATTTT.

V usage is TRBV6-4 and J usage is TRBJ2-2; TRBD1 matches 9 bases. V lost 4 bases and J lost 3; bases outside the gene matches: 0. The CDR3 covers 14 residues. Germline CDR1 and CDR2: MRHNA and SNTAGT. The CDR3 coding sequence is TGTGCCAGCAGTGGACAGGGGGACACCGGGGAGCTGTTTTTT. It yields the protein CASSGQGDTGELFF.

CDR3 region: CASSSSGQVYSPLHF. The CDR3 DNA is TGTGCCAGCAGCTCCAGCGGACAGGTTTATTCACCCCTCCACTTT. This chain joins TRBV5-6 and TRBJ1-6; 7 bases are a match to TRBD1. V lost 3 bases and J lost 8; bases outside the gene matches: 8. Germline lookup yields CDR1 SGHDT and CDR2 YYEEEE. This CDR3 spans 15 amino acids.

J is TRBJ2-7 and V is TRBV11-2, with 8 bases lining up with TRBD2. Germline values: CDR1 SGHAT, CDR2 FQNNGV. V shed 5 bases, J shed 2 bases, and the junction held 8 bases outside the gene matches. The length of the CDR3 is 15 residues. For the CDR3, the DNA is TGTGCCAGCAGCCCAAGAATCGGGAGGGCCTACGAGCAGTACTTC. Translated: CASSPRIGRAYEQYF.

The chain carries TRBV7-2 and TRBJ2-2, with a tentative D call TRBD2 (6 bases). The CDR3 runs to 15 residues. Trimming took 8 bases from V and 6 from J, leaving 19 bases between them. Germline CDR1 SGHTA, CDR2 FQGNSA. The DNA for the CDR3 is TGTGCCAGCCATACGGGGCTAGCGCAGGCCGGGGAGCTGTTTTTT. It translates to CASHTGLAQAGELFF.

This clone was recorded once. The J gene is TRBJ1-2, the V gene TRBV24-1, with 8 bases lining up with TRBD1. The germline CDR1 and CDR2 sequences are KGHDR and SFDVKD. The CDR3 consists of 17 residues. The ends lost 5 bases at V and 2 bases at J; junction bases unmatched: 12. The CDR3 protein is CATSAKGQGLTNYGYTF. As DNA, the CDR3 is TGTGCCACCAGTGCCAAAGGACAGGGCTTGACCAACTATGGCTACACCTTC.

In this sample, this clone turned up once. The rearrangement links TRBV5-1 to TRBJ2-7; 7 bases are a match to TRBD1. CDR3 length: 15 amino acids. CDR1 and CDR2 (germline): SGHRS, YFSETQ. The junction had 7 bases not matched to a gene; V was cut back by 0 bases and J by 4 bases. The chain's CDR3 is CASSLDLQGRYEQYF. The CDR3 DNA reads TGCGCCAGCAGCTTGGATTTACAGGGGAGATACGAGCAGTACTTC.

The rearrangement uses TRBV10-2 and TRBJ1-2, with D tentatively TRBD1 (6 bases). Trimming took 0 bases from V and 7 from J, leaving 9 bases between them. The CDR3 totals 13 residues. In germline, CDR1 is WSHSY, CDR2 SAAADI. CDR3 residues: CASSESGQRGYTF. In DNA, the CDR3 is TGCGCCAGCAGTGAGTCCGGACAGCGTGGCTACACCTTC.